Sequencing of this T cell receptor (beta chain) was carried out in a study of regulatory T cells in long-lasting Graves disease. The study's findings and limits: The TCR repertoire of persistent Graves' patients was less diverse than that of newly diagnosed ones.

Assembly of TCR beta libraries relied on iRepertoire HTBI primers together with Arm-PCR of CDR3 regions. TCRdb analysed the multiplex PCR reads with MiXCR anew, one entry per CDR3 protein. The top ten hold 12% of the sample, which has 550,000 to 650,000 distinct CDR3 sequences, about 15% seen once. Time point specified: newly diagnosed GD, antithyroid drugs for less than 3 months. Scientists built the TCR library using RNA that was extracted from PBMCs. This clonotype appeared a few times. Its antigen is unidentified. The sample also formed part of further work on T cells in Graves' hyperthyroidism and ophthalmopathy. From that paper: Most thyroid-expanded clonotypes above 0.001 were also found in blood.

The sequences come from peripheral blood mononuclear cells (PBMCs), collected at new diagnosis, from a patient treated with antithyroid drugs. This sequence originates from a man younger than 35 with Graves disease.

CDR3 DNA sequence: TGCGCCAGCAGCCAAGATGAAGAGCGTAAGGGAGGCTACACCTTC. Translated: CASSQDEERKGGYTF. The chain recombines TRBV4-1 with TRBJ1-2; D is unclear. The CDR3 has 15 amino acids. CDR1 and CDR2 from the germline V gene are MGHRA and YSYEKL. Trimming took off 0 bases at V and 8 bases at J, with 16 bases between the two ends.